This T cell receptor (beta chain) was recovered during a study of T cells in Graves' hyperthyroidism and ophthalmopathy. The CDR3 totals 14 residues. The germline V and J ends were trimmed by 0 bases and 1 base, with 6 bases remaining between them. Study-level points and caveats: Ophthalmopathy cases were set apart from stable hyperthyroidism by a 13 V-J model. Peripheral blood also featured most of the thyroid clonotypes expanded above 0.001. Model predictions of ophthalmopathy came a median 6.5 months before onset.

The CDR3 regions of TCR beta were amplified from RNA transcripts. TCR CDR3 regions were first amplified by RT-PCR with HTBI primers. TCRdb itself ran the multiplex PCR reads through MiXCR, one entry per CDR3 protein. The sample has about 560,000 distinct CDR3 sequences, 16% seen once; the top ten hold around 19%. This clonotype was counted at least ten times. Its antigen is undetermined. The chain has TRBV12-3 or TRBV12-4 and TRBJ1-2; D gene unclear. Input material: blood. The clonotype originates from a woman aged 18-29 years with Graves' hyperthyroidism. This CDR3 reads CASSLASVNYGYTF. The CDR3, as DNA: TGTGCCAGCAGTTTAGCCAGCGTTAACTATGGCTACACCTTC.